The rows below give T cell receptor beta chains drawn from one sample of a study of blood T cell repertoires in COVID-19. Libraries were prepared by immunoSEQ multiplex PCR; TCRdb keeps only in-frame clonotypes and omits some of them. The sample has roughly 100,000 clones, around 83% seen once. The source material was peripheral blood. These receptors all come from a woman of 80 years or more with active or convalescent COVID-19. CDR3s include the opening cysteine and the closing phenylalanine or tryptophan.

j_call v_call cdr3_aa
TRBJ1-2 TRBV15 CATSREPGYGYTF
TRBJ2-1 TRBV2 CASSKTGLGYNEQFF
TRBJ1-5 TRBV6-5 CASSRDRGQPQHF
TRBJ1-6 TRBV7-2 CASSLQGYNSPLHF
TRBJ2-7 TRBV7-2 CASSLLGQPGSEQYF
TRBJ1-1 TRBV7-3 CASSLFQNTEAFF
TRBJ1-1 TRBV7-2 CASSLDGLLEAFF
TRBJ1-2 TRBV18 CASSTQQGARVDGYTF
TRBJ1-1 TRBV28 CASRRQGSTEAFF
TRBJ2-5 TRBV18 CASSPQQGTQETQYF